This is a list of T cell receptor beta chains from one sample in a study of control samples from healthy donors and cancer patients. Assay: immunoSEQ multiplex PCR; the TCRdb copy retains only in-frame clones and omits some. The sample has around 83,000 clones; roughly 93% are singletons. The sequencing input was PBMCs. These receptors originate from a woman aged 40 to 49 with lung cancer. CDR3s include the opening cysteine and the closing phenylalanine or tryptophan. D genes are given only for firm matches. Clone sizes are given selectively: once, few, many, or a class where the clone is expanded.

D gene	V gene	clone size	J gene	CDR3 protein	CDR3 DNA
TRBD1	TRBV10-3	once	TRBJ1-1	CAISEPPGDSMNTEAFF	TGTGCCATCAGTGAGCCCCCAGGGGACAGCATGAACACTGAAGCTTTCTTT
TRBD1	TRBV6-5	.	TRBJ2-3	CASRDRGIADTQYF	TGTGCCAGCAGGGACAGGGGGATAGCAGATACGCAGTATTTT
.	TRBV6-5	.	TRBJ2-5	CASRLGYQGIETQYF	TGTGCCAGCAGGCTAGGTTACCAGGGAATTGAGACCCAGTACTTC
.	TRBV27	once	TRBJ2-5	CASSSITRRRETQYF	TGTGCCAGCAGCTCAATTACTCGGCGCCGGGAGACCCAGTACTTC
.	TRBV6-5	.	TRBJ1-1	CATHGVTEAFF	TGTGCCACCCACGGGGTCACTGAAGCTTTCTTT
TRBD1	TRBV2	few	TRBJ2-6	CASGRDRGSGANVLTF	TGTGCCAGCGGCCGGGACAGGGGCTCTGGGGCCAACGTCCTGACTTTC
.	TRBV5-1	.	TRBJ2-3	CASSLGGADTDTQYF	TGCGCCAGCAGCTTGGGCGGAGCTGACACAGATACGCAGTATTTT
.	TRBV11-2	.	TRBJ2-2	CASSWGAGELFF	TGTGCCAGCAGCTGGGGGGCCGGGGAGCTGTTTTTT
TRBD1	TRBV5-4	.	TRBJ2-2	CASSRQGYNTGELFF	TGTGCCAGCAGTCGACAGGGGTATAACACCGGGGAGCTGTTTTTT
.	TRBV5-6	.	TRBJ1-1	CASSLNFENTEAFF	TGTGCCAGCAGCTTGAATTTCGAGAACACTGAAGCTTTCTTT
TRBD1	TRBV11-2	.	TRBJ1-2	CASSFQGANYGYTF	TGTGCCAGCAGCTTTCAGGGGGCTAACTATGGCTACACCTTC
TRBD1	TRBV9	.	TRBJ2-5	CASSLGQGLWETQYF	TGTGCCAGCAGCTTAGGACAGGGCCTTTGGGAGACCCAGTACTTC
.	TRBV6-5	.	TRBJ1-2	CASRDPLYGYTF	TGTGCCAGCAGGGACCCCCTCTATGGCTACACCTTC
TRBD2	TRBV5-6	.	TRBJ2-3	CASSRTTSGTDTQYF	TGTGCCAGCAGCCGGACGACTAGCGGCACAGATACGCAGTATTTT
TRBD2	TRBV6-6	once	TRBJ2-7	CASTSRGTSGVYEQYF	TGTGCCAGCACTTCTAGGGGGACTAGCGGGGTTTACGAGCAGTACTTC
TRBD2	TRBV19	.	TRBJ2-3	CASSQGLAGHTQYF	TGTGCCAGTAGTCAGGGACTAGCGGGACATACGCAGTATTTT
TRBD1	TRBV5-1	.	TRBJ1-1	CASSLDGTGVTEAFF	TGCGCCAGCAGCCTGGATGGGACAGGGGTCACTGAAGCTTTCTTT